This T cell receptor beta chain derives from a study of shared clonotypes between healthy human individuals. Donors were Caucasian adults residing in Nashville, Tennessee, USA. This CDR3 region has 15 residues. Germline V gives CDR1 SEHNR, CDR2 FQNEAQ (reference sequence). Losses at the gene ends were 5 bases for V and 6 bases for J; bases not matched to a gene: 11. General study results and limits: The authors sampled blood alone, and tissue repertoires likely differ.

This clone was detected many times. The antigen is undetermined. Other nucleotide sequences in the sample specify the same CDR3. The protocol was immunoSEQ multiplex PCR, while the TCRdb copy is restricted to in-frame clones and leaves out a portion. This table holds 450,000 to 500,000 clones, about 85% found once. The chain employs TRBV7-9 and TRBJ2-5; 8 bases align to TRBD2. The source of this sequence is a woman in her thirties or forties in good health. Some clones in this sample may be carry-over from other donors' samples. The sequencing sample was made of PBMCs. CDR3 sequence: CASSKLADVIKTQYF. CDR3 in DNA: TGTGCCAGCAGCAAACTAGCGGACGTTATAAAGACCCAGTACTTC.